The source of this T cell receptor beta chain is a study of T cell responses to AZD1222 COVID-19 vaccine. Generated by immunoSEQ multiplex PCR, the TCRdb table keeps only in-frame clones and is missing some. Here the sample spans some 91,000 clones, roughly nine tenths being singletons. The receptor was isolated from an adult in good health. Specimen: peripheral blood, collected on day 0 of AZD1222 vaccination.

The CDR3 protein is CASSLARVGTSNTEAFF. Here the CDR3 DNA reads TGTGCCAGCAGCTTAGCGCGAGTTGGCACCTCGAACACTGAAGCTTTCTTT. The chain combines TRBV7-8 with TRBJ1-1, with unresolved D. The CDR3 is 17 residues long. Per the germline V gene, CDR1 is SGHVS and CDR2 is FQNEAQ. V shed 0 bases and J shed 1 base, with 15 bases lying between them. Drawing the rest from reference TRBV7-8 and TRBJ1-1, the complete variable domain is GAGVSQSPRYKVAKRGQDVALRCDPISGHVSLFWYQQALGQGPEFLTYFQNEAQLDKSGLPSDRFFAERPEGSVSTLKIQRTQQEDSAVYLCASSLARVGTSNTEAFFGQGTRLTVV.